Below are 32 T cell receptor beta chains sequenced from a single sample in a study of T cell responses to AZD1222 COVID-19 vaccine. Assay used: immunoSEQ multiplex PCR; TCRdb lists only in-frame clones, some missing. The sample consists of more than 95,000 clones, roughly 86% of them appearing once. Here the sequenced sample was peripheral blood, taken 28 days after the second dose of the MenACWY control vaccine. The receptors stem from an adult who received the MenACWY meningococcal vaccine as a control.

This clone was detected only once. This chain connects TRBV2 to TRBJ1-4; no firm D call. V was trimmed by 5 bases and J by 3 bases, leaving 7 bases between them. Germline CDR1 is SNHLY and CDR2 is FYNNEI. The CDR3 contains 13 residues. Written as DNA, the CDR3 is TGTGCCAGCAGTTGGGTGGCTAATGAAAAACTGTTTTTT. Encoded protein: CASSWVANEKLFF.

The rearrangement links TRBV18 to TRBJ1-2; tentatively, D is TRBD1 (6 bases). Germline values: CDR1 KGHSH, CDR2 LQKENI. With 0 bases removed from V and 0 bases from J, the gap between germline ends came to 23 bases. The CDR3 runs to 20 residues. CDR3 DNA: TGTGCCAGCTCACCACCTTTAGAAGCGGTAGAAGGGGGAGCTAACTATGGCTACACCTTC. Translation: CASSPPLEAVEGGANYGYTF.

J is TRBJ2-1 and V is TRBV4-3; 11 bases are shared with TRBD2. Germline trimming cut 3 bases from V and 9 bases from J; bases unmatched to any gene: 10. The CDR3 is made up of 16 amino acids. Germline CDR1 is LGHNA and CDR2 is YSLEER. CDR3 region: CASSHRSSGGTGEQFF. CDR3 sequence (DNA): TGCGCCAGCAGCCACCGATCTAGCGGGGGGACTGGTGAGCAGTTCTTC.

The J gene is TRBJ2-7, the V gene TRBV11-3, with 9 bases lining up with TRBD2. Per the germline V gene, CDR1 is SGHNT and CDR2 is YENEEA. Losses at the gene ends were 10 bases for V and 2 bases for J; bases not matched to a gene: 6. This CDR3 comprises 13 residues. CDR3 sequence reads: CAILAGCAYEQYF. CDR3 DNA: TGTGCCATCCTAGCGGGGTGCGCCTACGAGCAGTACTTC. Complete variable domain (other parts from reference TRBV11-3 and TRBJ2-7): EAGVVQSPRYKIIEKKQPVAFWCNPISGHNTLYWYLQNLGQGPELLIRYENEEAVDDSQLPKDRFSAERLKGVDSTLKIQPAELGDSAVYLCAILAGCAYEQYFGPGTRLTVT.

This rearrangement joins TRBV7-7 to TRBJ2-7; the match to TRBD1 covers 8 bases. Per the germline V gene, CDR1 is SSHAT and CDR2 is FNYEAQ (reference sequence). The CDR3 runs 13 residues. After removal of 5 bases from V and 2 bases from J, the junction contained 2 bases not matched to a gene. The DNA of the CDR3 is TGTGCCAGCAGCGAGGGACAGGCCTACGAGCAGTACTTC. It yields the protein CASSEGQAYEQYF.

The rearrangement uses TRBV19 and TRBJ1-6, with TRBD1 matching 7 bases. This CDR3 contains 13 residues. Germline CDR1 and CDR2: LNHDA and SQIVND (reference sequence). With 5 bases clipped from V and 11 bases from J, the junction kept 6 bases outside the gene matches. CDR3 in amino acids: CASSPLGQAPLHF. The CDR3 bases are TGTGCCAGTAGTCCCCTCGGACAGGCACCCCTCCACTTT. Combining the CDR3 with reference TRBV19 and TRBJ1-6 gives the whole variable domain DGGITQSPKYLFRKEGQNVTLSCEQNLNHDAMYWYRQDPGQGLRLIYYSQIVNDFQKGDIAEGYSVSREKKESFPLTVTSAQKNPTAFYLCASSPLGQAPLHFGNGTRLTVT.

This clone has just one count. J is TRBJ2-3 and V is TRBV2; unclear D gene. V lost 2 bases and J lost 4, with 7 bases in between. This CDR3 comprises 13 residues. Per the germline V gene, CDR1 is SNHLY and CDR2 is FYNNEI. For the CDR3, the DNA is TGTGCCAGCAGTGAATACACAGCAGATACGCAGTATTTT. As protein: CASSEYTADTQYF. Complete variable domain (other parts from reference TRBV2 and TRBJ2-3): EPEVTQTPSHQVTQMGQEVILRCVPISNHLYFYWYRQILGQKVEFLVSFYNNEISEKSEIFDDQFSVERPDGSNFTLKIRSTKLEDSAMYFCASSEYTADTQYFGPGTRLTVL.

This chain connects TRBV7-2 to TRBJ1-5; D gene uncertain. Germline V gives CDR1 SGHTA, CDR2 FQGNSA. With 1 base removed from V and 7 bases from J, the gap between germline ends came to 14 bases. The CDR3 extends over 15 amino acids. In DNA form, the CDR3 reads TGTGCCAGCAGCTTAGTATCATCGGAGGGACAGCCCCAGCATTTT. Translation gives CASSLVSSEGQPQHF.

This chain joins TRBV12-3 or TRBV12-4 and TRBJ2-3; no definite D call. This CDR3 is 13 amino acids long. V gave up 3 bases and J gave up 4 bases, with 8 bases separating them. The CDR3 bases are TGTGCCAGCAGTTTTCCCAACTCAGATACGCAGTATTTT. Its translation: CASSFPNSDTQYF.

V is TRBV16 and J is TRBJ1-4; D might be TRBD1 (6 bases). The CDR3 extends over 15 amino acids. Germline CDR1 reads KGHSY; CDR2 reads FQNENV. V shed 5 bases and J shed 5 bases, with 15 bases lying between them. The CDR3 DNA sequence: TGTGCCAGCAGCATACAGGGTGGGGAGAATGAAAAACTGTTTTTT. This sequence encodes CASSIQGGENEKLFF. Drawing the rest from reference TRBV16 and TRBJ1-4, the complete variable domain is GEEVAQTPKHLVRGEGQKAKLYCAPIKGHSYVFWYQQVLKNEFKFLISFQNENVFDETGMPKERFSAKCLPNSPCSLEIQATKLEDSAVYFCASSIQGGENEKLFFGSGTQLSVL.

This chain uses TRBV4-2 with TRBJ2-5, with D possibly being TRBD2 (6 bases). The CDR3 sequence is 16 residues long. Deletions cut 0 bases from V and 5 bases from J, with 16 bases between. Germline V lookup: CDR1 LGHNA, CDR2 YNFKEQ. CDR3 in amino acids: CASSQDHAGTRETQYF. The CDR3 DNA follows: TGTGCCAGCAGCCAAGATCATGCGGGGACGAGGGAGACCCAGTACTTC.

This chain's CDR3 is CASSRADTQYF. In DNA, the CDR3 is TGTGCCAGCTCTAGGGCGGATACGCAGTATTTT. The rearrangement links TRBV12-3 or TRBV12-4 to TRBJ2-3; D call uncertain. The CDR3 is 11 residues long. Trimming cost V 8 bases and J 6 bases, with 9 bases left between them.

The chain uses TRBV9 and TRBJ1-5, with 8 bases fitting TRBD1. In germline, CDR1 is SGDLS, CDR2 YYNGEE. This CDR3 comprises 15 residues. The junction had 3 bases not matched to a gene; V was cut back by 0 bases and J by 4 bases. The CDR3 is CASSVDTGGNQPQHF. The CDR3 DNA follows: TGTGCCAGCAGCGTAGACACAGGGGGAAATCAGCCCCAGCATTTT.

The chain carries TRBV12-2 and TRBJ1-2; the D call of TRBD1 is as the table states it, not checked on the DNA. TRBV12-2 is reported as a pseudogene. The CDR3 is 15 residues long. This CDR3 reads CASRLYSMGPAGYTF. The CDR3 DNA follows: TGTGCAAGTCGCTTATATTCGATGGGGCCAGCCGGCTACACCTTC.

This chain uses TRBV18 with TRBJ2-7, with a tentative D call TRBD1 (8 bases). V was shortened by 5 bases and J by 6 bases, with 11 bases between the two germline ends. The V gene's germline CDR1 is KGHSH and CDR2 LQKENI. The CDR3 has 12 amino acids. CDR3 amino acids: CASSYRGGEQYF. CDR3 nucleotide sequence: TGTGCCAGCTCATACAGGGGGGGCGAGCAGTACTTC.

The count of this clone is one. CDR3 in DNA: TGTGCCAGCAGCCTCTACCGGAGCAGGGGGCGCGGTCGCACTAATGAAAAACTGTTTTTT. Translated, it gives CASSLYRSRGRGRTNEKLFF. The V and J genes are TRBV13 and TRBJ1-4, with TRBD1 matching 8 bases. Germline V gene data show CDR1 as PRHDT and CDR2 as FYEKMQ (reference sequence). The trim removed 5 bases at V and 2 bases at J, leaving 19 bases unmatched. CDR3 length: 20 amino acids.

The chain uses TRBV4-2 and TRBJ1-4; possible D gene TRBD1, 5 bases. Germline CDR1 is LGHNA and CDR2 is YNFKEQ. This CDR3 is 17 amino acids long. Trimming removed 0 bases at V and 8 bases at J, with 19 bases between. CDR3 DNA sequence: TGTGCCAGCAGCCAAGATGTAGGGGCCGAGGGTAGGGAAAAACTGTTTTTT. Translation: CASSQDVGAEGREKLFF.

The gene calls are TRBV7-2 and TRBJ2-1; TRBD2 agrees at 9 bases. V gave up 7 bases and J gave up 8 bases; unmatched junction bases: 9. The CDR3 loop spans 14 amino acids. Per germline, CDR1 SGHTA and CDR2 FQGNSA. CDR3 sequence (DNA): TGTGCCAGCACAGCGGGGGGCCGTAGACATGAGCAGTTCTTC. Translated, it gives CASTAGGRRHEQFF.

This clone was counted a few times. The chain has TRBV4-2 and TRBJ2-7; 7 bases fit TRBD2. Per germline, CDR1 LGHNA and CDR2 YNFKEQ. The CDR3 covers 17 residues. Trimming cost V 0 bases and J 4 bases; bases outside gene matches: 12. The CDR3 loop is CASSQEVKGAGTYEQYF. CDR3 DNA sequence: TGTGCCAGCAGCCAAGAGGTGAAGGGAGCGGGGACTTACGAGCAGTACTTC.

The chain is built from TRBV18 and TRBJ2-7, with a possible D match to TRBD2 (5 bases). The CDR3 has 15 amino acids. The ends were cut back, 4 bases at V and 7 bases at J, with 20 bases in the middle. Germline V gene lookup returns CDR1 KGHSH and CDR2 LQKENI. The CDR3 region is CASSQGGPGLGEQYF. DNA of the CDR3: TGTGCCAGCTCACAGGGTGGCCCAGGACTGGGGGAGCAGTACTTC.

The V and J genes are TRBV12-3 or TRBV12-4 and TRBJ1-1, with D unclear. The CDR3 covers 13 residues. Trimming took 4 bases from V and 1 from J, leaving 7 bases between them. This chain's CDR3 is CASSSQPNTEAFF. In DNA, the CDR3 is TGTGCCAGCAGTTCTCAGCCGAACACTGAAGCTTTCTTT.

The V gene is TRBV2, the J gene TRBJ2-3, with D possibly being TRBD1 (6 bases). Trimming removed 4 bases at V and 4 bases at J, with 15 bases between. The CDR3 is 15 amino acids. Germline CDR1 SNHLY, CDR2 FYNNEI. The CDR3 DNA follows: TGTGCCAGCAGTGGGCAGGGGAGTTCGTCAGATACGCAGTATTTT. Amino acid sequence: CASSGQGSSSDTQYF.

The V call is TRBV18, the J call TRBJ1-1; the D is unclear. Germline values: CDR1 KGHSH, CDR2 LQKENI. Trimming took 2 bases from V and 1 from J, leaving 11 bases between them. The CDR3 is 15 amino acids. CDR3 bases: TGTGCCAGCTCACCAGAGCGATTGACGAACACTGAAGCTTTCTTT. This encodes CASSPERLTNTEAFF.

The chain recombines TRBV2 with TRBJ2-6; D unclear. The V gene's germline CDR1 is SNHLY and CDR2 FYNNEI. The CDR3 is made up of 13 amino acids. Trimming stripped 6 bases from V and 1 base from J, with 4 bases between. CDR3 amino acids: CASRLSGANVLTF. The CDR3 nucleotides are TGTGCCAGCAGACTTTCTGGGGCCAACGTCCTGACTTTC.

The chain is built from TRBV19 and TRBJ1-2; 8 bases are shared with TRBD1. V dropped 5 bases and J dropped 8; count of bases not matched to a gene: 13. CDR3 length: 15 amino acids. CDR1 and CDR2 (germline): LNHDA, SQIVND (reference sequence). The CDR3 spells CASSVGQGLFDGYTF. The CDR3 DNA reads TGTGCCAGTAGTGTAGGACAGGGACTCTTCGACGGCTACACCTTC. Filled out from reference TRBV19 and TRBJ1-2, the complete variable domain reads DGGITQSPKYLFRKEGQNVTLSCEQNLNHDAMYWYRQDPGQGLRLIYYSQIVNDFQKGDIAEGYSVSREKKESFPLTVTSAQKNPTAFYLCASSVGQGLFDGYTFGSGTRLTVV.

This chain links TRBV9 with TRBJ2-2; D is uncertain. The CDR3 covers 14 residues. V was shortened by 0 bases and J by 2 bases, with 5 bases between the two germline ends. Germline values: CDR1 SGDLS, CDR2 YYNGEE. The CDR3 DNA follows: TGTGCCAGCAGCGTAGTTCAAAACACCGGGGAGCTGTTTTTT. Translation gives CASSVVQNTGELFF.

The chain has TRBV30 and TRBJ1-2, with no clear D. CDR3 length equals 11 residues. Germline V gene sequence: CDR1 GTSNPN, CDR2 SVGIG (reference sequence). V shed 2 bases and J shed 4 bases, with 5 bases lying between them. This CDR3 is CAWSRSYGYTF. The CDR3 nucleotides are TGTGCCTGGAGTAGGAGCTATGGCTACACCTTC.

The chain employs TRBV29-1 and TRBJ2-3, with D perhaps TRBD1 or TRBD2 (5 bases each). The length of the CDR3 is 16 residues. Germline CDR1 reads SQVTM; CDR2 reads ANQGSEA. V lost 1 base and J 2 bases, leaving 16 bases between the germline ends. The CDR3 is CSVEGGVSDLTDTQYF. Here the CDR3 DNA reads TGCAGCGTTGAAGGAGGGGTTAGCGACCTCACAGATACGCAGTATTTT.

Here the CDR3 reads CASSLWRNAEQYF. CDR3 sequence (DNA): TGTGCCAGCAGCTTATGGAGAAATGCCGAGCAGTACTTC. The chain employs TRBV7-2 and TRBJ2-7, with D hard to call. CDR1 SGHTA and CDR2 FQGNSA come from the germline V gene. The germline V and J ends were trimmed by 2 bases and 6 bases, with 11 bases remaining between them. This CDR3 spans 13 amino acids. Full variable domain (remainder filled in from reference TRBV7-2 and TRBJ2-7): GAGVSQSPSNKVTEKGKDVELRCDPISGHTALYWYRQSLGQGLEFLIYFQGNSAPDKSGLPSDRFSAERTGGSVSTLTIQRTQQEDSAVYLCASSLWRNAEQYFGPGTRLTVT.

The chain carries TRBV24-1 and TRBJ2-1, with 7 bases lining up with TRBD2. This CDR3 is built from 12 residues. J lost 8 bases, V lost 3 bases, and 0 bases had no gene match. Germline values: CDR1 KGHDR, CDR2 SFDVKD. The CDR3 DNA is TGTGCCACCAGTGATGGACTAGATGAGCAGTTCTTC. Its protein is CATSDGLDEQFF.

The rearrangement uses TRBV5-4 and TRBJ1-1; TRBD1 might be the D (6 bases). Germline CDR1 reads SGHNT; CDR2 reads YYREEE (reference sequence). V gave up 3 bases and J gave up 1 base, with 13 bases separating them. The CDR3 loop spans 15 amino acids. CDR3: CASSSRTAPNTEAFF. The CDR3 DNA follows: TGTGCCAGCAGCTCGAGGACAGCCCCGAACACTGAAGCTTTCTTT.

V is TRBV10-2 and J is TRBJ1-6; no firm D call. This CDR3 region has 12 residues. V was shortened by 5 bases and J by 7 bases, with 6 bases between the two germline ends. Per the germline V gene, CDR1 is WSHSY and CDR2 is SAAADI. CDR3 protein: CASSNSNSPLHF. In DNA form, the CDR3 reads TGCGCCAGCAGTAACAGCAATTCACCCCTCCACTTT.